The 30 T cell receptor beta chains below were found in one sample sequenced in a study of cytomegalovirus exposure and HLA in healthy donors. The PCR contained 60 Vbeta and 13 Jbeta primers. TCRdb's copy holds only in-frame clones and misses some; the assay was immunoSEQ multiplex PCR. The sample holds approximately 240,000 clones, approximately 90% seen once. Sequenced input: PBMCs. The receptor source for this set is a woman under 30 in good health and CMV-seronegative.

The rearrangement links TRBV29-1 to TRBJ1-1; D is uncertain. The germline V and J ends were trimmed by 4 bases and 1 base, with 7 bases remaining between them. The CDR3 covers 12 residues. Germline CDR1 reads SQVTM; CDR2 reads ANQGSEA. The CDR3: CSVGTGNTEAFF. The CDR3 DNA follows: TGCAGCGTTGGGACTGGGAACACTGAAGCTTTCTTT.

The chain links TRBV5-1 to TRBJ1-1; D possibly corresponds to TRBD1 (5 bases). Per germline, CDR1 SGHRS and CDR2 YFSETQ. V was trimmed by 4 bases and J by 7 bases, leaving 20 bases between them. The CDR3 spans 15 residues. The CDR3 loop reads CASSLAQGRGIEAFF. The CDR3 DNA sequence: TGCGCCAGCAGCCTAGCCCAGGGCCGGGGGATTGAAGCTTTCTTT.

DNA for the CDR3: TGTGCCAGCAGCTTGGGAGGAGGGACTAATCAGCCCCAGCATTTT. Its protein product is CASSLGGGTNQPQHF. J is TRBJ1-5 and V is TRBV5-6, with a weak D call TRBD1 (5 bases). This CDR3 is 15 amino acids long. The germline gives CDR1 SGHDT, CDR2 YYEEEE. V lost 0 bases, J lost 4 bases, and 11 bases lay in between.

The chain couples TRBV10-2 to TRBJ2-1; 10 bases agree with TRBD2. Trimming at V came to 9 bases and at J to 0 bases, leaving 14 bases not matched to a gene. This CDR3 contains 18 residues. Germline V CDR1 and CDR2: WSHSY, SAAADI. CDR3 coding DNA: TGCGCCAGTCCTCCCCCTCCTAGCGGGGGCTTCTCCTACAATGAGCAGTTCTTC. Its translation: CASPPPPSGGFSYNEQFF.

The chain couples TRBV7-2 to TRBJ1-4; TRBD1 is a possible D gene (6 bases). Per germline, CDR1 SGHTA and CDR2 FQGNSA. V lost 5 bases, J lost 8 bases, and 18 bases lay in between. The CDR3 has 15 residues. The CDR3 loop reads CASSIGGGAREKLFF. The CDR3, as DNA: TGTGCCAGCAGCATCGGAGGGGGGGCACGAGAAAAACTGTTTTTT.

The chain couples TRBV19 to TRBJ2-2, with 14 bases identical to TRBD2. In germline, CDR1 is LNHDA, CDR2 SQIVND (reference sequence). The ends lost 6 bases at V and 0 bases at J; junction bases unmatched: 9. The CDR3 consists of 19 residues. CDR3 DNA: TGTGCCAGTAGCCTCGGACTAGCGGGAGGTAAATCGAACACCGGGGAGCTGTTTTTT. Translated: CASSLGLAGGKSNTGELFF.

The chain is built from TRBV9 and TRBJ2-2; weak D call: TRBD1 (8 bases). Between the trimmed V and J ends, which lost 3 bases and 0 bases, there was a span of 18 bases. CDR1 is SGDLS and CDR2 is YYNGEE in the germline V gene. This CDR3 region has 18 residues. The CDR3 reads CASSARQGTNPNTGELFF. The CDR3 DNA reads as TGTGCCAGCAGCGCCAGACAGGGGACTAATCCGAACACCGGGGAGCTGTTTTTT.

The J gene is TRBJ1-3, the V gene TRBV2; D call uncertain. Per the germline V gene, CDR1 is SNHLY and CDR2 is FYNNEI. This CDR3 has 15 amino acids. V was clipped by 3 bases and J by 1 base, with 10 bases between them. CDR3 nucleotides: TGTGCCAGCAGTGAGTCAGGATTATCTGGAAACACCATATATTTT. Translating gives CASSESGLSGNTIYF.

DNA of the CDR3: TGTGCCAGCAGCTTACTGATCGCGGAGCCCGCAGATACGCAGTATTTT. It codes for CASSLLIAEPADTQYF. V gene TRBV7-2 combines with J gene TRBJ2-3; D unclear. CDR3 size: 16 residues. The germline gives CDR1 SGHTA, CDR2 FQGNSA. V shed 2 bases and J shed 4 bases, with 16 bases lying between them.

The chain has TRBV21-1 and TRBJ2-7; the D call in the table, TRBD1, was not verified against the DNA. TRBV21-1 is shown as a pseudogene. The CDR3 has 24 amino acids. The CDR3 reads CASSKDAFLSLLGGFRGLPYEQYF. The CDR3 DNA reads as TGTGCCAGCAGCAAAGATGCATTTTTATCTTTGCTAGGTGGGTTCAGGGGATTGCCCTACGAGCAGTACTTC.

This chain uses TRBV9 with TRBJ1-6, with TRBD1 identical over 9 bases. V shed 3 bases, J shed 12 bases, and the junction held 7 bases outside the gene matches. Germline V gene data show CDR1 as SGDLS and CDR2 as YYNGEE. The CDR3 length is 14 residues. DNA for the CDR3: TGTGCCAGCAGCGGAGGGACAGGGAAGGTACCCCTCCACTTT. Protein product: CASSGGTGKVPLHF.

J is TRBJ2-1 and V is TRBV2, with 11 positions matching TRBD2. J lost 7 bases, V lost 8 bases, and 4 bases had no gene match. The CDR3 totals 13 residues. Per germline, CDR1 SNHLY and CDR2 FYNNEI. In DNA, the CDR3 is TGTGCCAGCCTACTAGCGGGGGTTAATGAGCAGTTCTTC. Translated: CASLLAGVNEQFF. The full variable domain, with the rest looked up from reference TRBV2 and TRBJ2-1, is EPEVTQTPSHQVTQMGQEVILRCVPISNHLYFYWYRQILGQKVEFLVSFYNNEISEKSEIFDDQFSVERPDGSNFTLKIRSTKLEDSAMYFCASLLAGVNEQFFGPGTRLTVL.

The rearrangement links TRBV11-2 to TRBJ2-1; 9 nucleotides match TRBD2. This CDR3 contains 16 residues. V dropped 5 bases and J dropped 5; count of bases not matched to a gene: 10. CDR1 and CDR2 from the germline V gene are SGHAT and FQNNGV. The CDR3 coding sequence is TGTGCCAGCAGCACGGTTAGCGGGGGAGGGGACAATGAGCAGTTCTTC. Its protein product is CASSTVSGGGDNEQFF.

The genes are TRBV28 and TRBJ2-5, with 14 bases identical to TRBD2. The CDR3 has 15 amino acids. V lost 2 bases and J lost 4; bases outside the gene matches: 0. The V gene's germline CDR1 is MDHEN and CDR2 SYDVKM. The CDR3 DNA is TGTGCCAGCAGTTTAGGGACTAGCGGGAGAGAGACCCAGTACTTC. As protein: CASSLGTSGRETQYF.

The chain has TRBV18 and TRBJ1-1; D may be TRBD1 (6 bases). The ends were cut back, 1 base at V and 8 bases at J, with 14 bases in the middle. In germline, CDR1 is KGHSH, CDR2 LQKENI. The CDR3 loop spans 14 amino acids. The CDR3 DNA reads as TGTGCCAGCTCACCACGGGGACACCCGCTCGAAGCTTTCTTT. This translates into CASSPRGHPLEAFF.

CDR3 region: CASSPPSSRGTEAFF. The CDR3 coding sequence is TGTGCCAGCTCACCACCATCTTCCCGGGGAACTGAAGCTTTCTTT. The chain is built from TRBV18 and TRBJ1-1; D ambiguous. The V gene lost 0 bases and the J gene lost 5 bases, with 13 bases spanning the gap. Germline V gives CDR1 KGHSH, CDR2 LQKENI. The CDR3 spans 15 residues.

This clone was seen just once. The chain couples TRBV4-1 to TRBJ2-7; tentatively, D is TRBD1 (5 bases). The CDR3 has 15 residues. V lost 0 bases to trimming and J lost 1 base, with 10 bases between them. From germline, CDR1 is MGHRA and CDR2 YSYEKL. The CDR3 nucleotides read TGCGCCAGCAGCCAAGATCAGGGCAGGTCCTACGAGCAGTACTTC. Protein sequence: CASSQDQGRSYEQYF.

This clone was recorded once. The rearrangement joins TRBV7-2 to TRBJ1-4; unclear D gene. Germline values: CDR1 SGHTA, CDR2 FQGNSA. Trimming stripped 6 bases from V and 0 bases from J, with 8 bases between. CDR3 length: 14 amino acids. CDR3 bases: TGTGCCAGCAGACTACCTGCAACTAATGAAAAACTGTTTTTT. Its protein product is CASRLPATNEKLFF.

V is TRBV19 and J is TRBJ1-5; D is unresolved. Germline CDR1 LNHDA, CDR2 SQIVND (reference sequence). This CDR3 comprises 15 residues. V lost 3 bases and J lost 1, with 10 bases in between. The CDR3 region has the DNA TGTGCCAGTAGTATGCAAAGCGCCAGCAATCAGCCCCAGCATTTT. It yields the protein CASSMQSASNQPQHF.

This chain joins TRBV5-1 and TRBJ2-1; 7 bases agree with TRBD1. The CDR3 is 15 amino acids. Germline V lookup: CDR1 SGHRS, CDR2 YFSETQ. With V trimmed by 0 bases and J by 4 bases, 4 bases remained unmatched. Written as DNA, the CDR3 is TGCGCCAGCAGCTTGGTTGTGGACAGGTACAATGAGCAGTTCTTC. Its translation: CASSLVVDRYNEQFF.

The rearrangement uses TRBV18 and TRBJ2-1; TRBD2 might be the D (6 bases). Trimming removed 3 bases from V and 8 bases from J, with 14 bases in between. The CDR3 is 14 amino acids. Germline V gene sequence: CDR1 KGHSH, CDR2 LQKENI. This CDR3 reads CASSPNARDYEQFF. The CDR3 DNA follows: TGTGCCAGCTCACCGAACGCGCGGGACTATGAGCAGTTCTTC.

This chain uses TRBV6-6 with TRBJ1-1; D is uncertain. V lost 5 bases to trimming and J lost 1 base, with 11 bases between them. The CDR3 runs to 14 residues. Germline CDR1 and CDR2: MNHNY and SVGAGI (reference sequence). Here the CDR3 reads CASSLSTRNTEAFF. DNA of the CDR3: TGTGCCAGCAGTCTCTCAACCAGGAACACTGAAGCTTTCTTT.

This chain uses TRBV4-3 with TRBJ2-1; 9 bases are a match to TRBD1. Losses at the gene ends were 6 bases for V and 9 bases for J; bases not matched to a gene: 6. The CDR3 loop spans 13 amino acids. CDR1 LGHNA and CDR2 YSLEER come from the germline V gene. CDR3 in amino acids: CASRRQQGAEQFF. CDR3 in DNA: TGCGCCAGCAGGCGACAACAGGGGGCTGAGCAGTTCTTC.

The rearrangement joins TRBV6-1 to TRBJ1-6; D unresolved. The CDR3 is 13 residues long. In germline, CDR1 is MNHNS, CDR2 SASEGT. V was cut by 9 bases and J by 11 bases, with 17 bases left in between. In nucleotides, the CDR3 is TGTGCCAGTTCAGGTAAAGGACTCCCACCCCTCCACTTT. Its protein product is CASSGKGLPPLHF.

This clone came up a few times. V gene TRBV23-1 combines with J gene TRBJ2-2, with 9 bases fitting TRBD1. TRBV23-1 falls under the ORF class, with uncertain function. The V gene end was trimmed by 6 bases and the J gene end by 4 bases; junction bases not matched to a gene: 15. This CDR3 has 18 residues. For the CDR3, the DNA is TGCGCCAGCAGCAGGTGGACAGGGGTAAATGGAGGCACCGGGGAGCTGTTTTTT. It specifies CASSRWTGVNGGTGELFF.

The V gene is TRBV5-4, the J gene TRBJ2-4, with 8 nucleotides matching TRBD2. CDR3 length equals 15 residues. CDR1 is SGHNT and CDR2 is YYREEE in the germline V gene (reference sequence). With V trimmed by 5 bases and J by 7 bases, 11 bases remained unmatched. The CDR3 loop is CASSMAEGGGNIQYF. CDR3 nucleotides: TGTGCCAGCAGTATGGCTGAGGGCGGGGGGAACATTCAGTACTTC. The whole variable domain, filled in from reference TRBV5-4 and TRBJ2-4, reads ETGVTQSPTHLIKTRGQQVTLRCSSQSGHNTVSWYQQALGQGPQFIFQYYREEENGRGNFPPRFSGLQFPNYSSELNVNALELDDSALYLCASSMAEGGGNIQYFGAGTRLSVL.

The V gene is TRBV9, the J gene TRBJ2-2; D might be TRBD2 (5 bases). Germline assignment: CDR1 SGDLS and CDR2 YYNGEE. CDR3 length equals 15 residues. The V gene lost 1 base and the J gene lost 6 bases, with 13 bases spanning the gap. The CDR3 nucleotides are TGTGCCAGCAGCGTAACGGGAAACTTAGCCGGGGAGCTGTTTTTT. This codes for CASSVTGNLAGELFF.

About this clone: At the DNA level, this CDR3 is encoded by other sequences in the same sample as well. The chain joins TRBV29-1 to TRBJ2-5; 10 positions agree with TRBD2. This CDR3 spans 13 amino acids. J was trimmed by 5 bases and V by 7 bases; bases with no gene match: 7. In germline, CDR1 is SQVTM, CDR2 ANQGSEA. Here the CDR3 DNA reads TGCAGCGGAAACGTACTAGCGGGGGAGACCCAGTACTTC. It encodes CSGNVLAGETQYF.

Here the CDR3 reads CASSFGGGAREQFF. As DNA, the CDR3 is TGCGCCAGCAGCTTTGGAGGGGGGGCCCGTGAGCAGTTCTTC. The rearrangement joins TRBV5-1 to TRBJ2-1, with D possibly matching TRBD2 (7 bases). There are 14 residues in the CDR3. V lost 2 bases to trimming and J lost 9 bases, with 15 bases between them. Per germline, CDR1 SGHRS and CDR2 YFSETQ.

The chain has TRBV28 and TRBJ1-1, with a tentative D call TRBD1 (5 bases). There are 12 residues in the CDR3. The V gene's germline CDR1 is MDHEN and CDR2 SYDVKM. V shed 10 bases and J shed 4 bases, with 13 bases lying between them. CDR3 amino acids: CATQAGLTEAFF. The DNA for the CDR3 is TGTGCCACCCAAGCGGGACTCACTGAAGCTTTCTTT.